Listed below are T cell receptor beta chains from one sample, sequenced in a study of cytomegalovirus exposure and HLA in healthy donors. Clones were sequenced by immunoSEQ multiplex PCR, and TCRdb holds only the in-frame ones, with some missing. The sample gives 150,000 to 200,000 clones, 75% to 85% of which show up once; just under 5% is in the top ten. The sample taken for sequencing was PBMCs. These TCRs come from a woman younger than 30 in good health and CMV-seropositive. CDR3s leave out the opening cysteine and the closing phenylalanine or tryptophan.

CDR3: AGQGRTDTQY; J: TRBJ2-3; V: TRBV6-1
CDR3: ASSLALGGLPAYEQY; J: TRBJ2-7; V: TRBV13
CDR3: ASSFSGLANTGELF; J: TRBJ2-2; V: TRBV7-8
CDR3: ASSLAGRNEQY; J: TRBJ2-7; V: TRBV5-4
CDR3: ATTFGQGTEAF; J: TRBJ1-1; V: TRBV2
CDR3: AWSAGAYGYT; J: TRBJ1-2; V: TRBV30
CDR3: ASRDRGDLNTEAF; J: TRBJ1-1; V: TRBV19
CDR3: ASGSVQKNIQY; J: TRBJ2-4; V: TRBV5-6
CDR3: ASSASGLSSYEQY; J: TRBJ2-7; V: TRBV5-1
CDR3: ASSGGQSFYAFLEAF; J: TRBJ1-1; V: TRBV2
CDR3: ASSQLRTGGTGELF; J: TRBJ2-2; V: TRBV4-3
CDR3: ASSLAGGATDTQY; J: TRBJ2-3; V: TRBV27
CDR3: ATSILRGDTQY; J: TRBJ2-3; V: TRBV15
CDR3: ASSQPGLVLDEQF; J: TRBJ2-1; V: TRBV4-1
CDR3: ASSEGNDRVTYEQY; J: TRBJ2-7; V: TRBV7-9
CDR3: ATSRVASIETQY; J: TRBJ2-5; V: TRBV15
CDR3: ASRTSEAYEQY; J: TRBJ2-7; V: TRBV5-1
CDR3: ASSLNGADTSYGYT; J: TRBJ1-2; V: TRBV4-2
CDR3: ASRLQGGGGTAF; J: TRBJ1-1; V: TRBV4-1
CDR3: ASSFAGFTDTQY; J: TRBJ2-3; V: TRBV5-4
CDR3: ASSLGTGVYGYT; J: TRBJ1-2; V: TRBV28
CDR3: ASKRAGRGRSDTQY; J: TRBJ2-3; V: TRBV19
CDR3: ASSYGDSTREQY; J: TRBJ2-7; V: TRBV6-5
CDR3: ASSYPRQDTEAF; J: TRBJ1-1; V: TRBV5-1
CDR3: ASSLSGTGAYEQY; J: TRBJ2-7; V: TRBV27
CDR3: ASSPDRERSPLH; J: TRBJ1-6; V: TRBV13
CDR3: ASSLPGQFETQY; J: TRBJ2-5; V: TRBV28
CDR3: ASSGLGGRSYNEQF; J: TRBJ2-1; V: TRBV19
CDR3: ASSIAGQGDQPQH; J: TRBJ1-5; V: TRBV19
CDR3: ASSLGWTEYNSPLH; J: TRBJ1-6; V: TRBV5-1
CDR3: SVERGVSSYNEQF; J: TRBJ2-1; V: TRBV29-1
CDR3: ASSLPETGRTLH; J: TRBJ1-6; V: TRBV28
CDR3: ASREGQSTVGEQY; J: TRBJ2-7; V: TRBV5-4
CDR3: ASSLLPGQASNTGELF; J: TRBJ2-2; V: TRBV4-3